This T cell receptor (beta chain) was captured in a study of shared clonotypes between healthy human individuals. CD8 cells classed as naive were CD45RO-negative and positively selected for CCR7, excluding terminally differentiated effector memory CD45RA+ cells. Deep-level settings were used for running the assay. Sequenced by immunoSEQ multiplex PCR; TCRdb stores in-frame clones only, minus some. The top ten clones hold more than 1.5% of a sample with roughly 2.1 million clones, 93% of them seen once. Trimming took 2 bases from V and 9 from J; bases not matched to a gene: 9. The CDR3 is made up of 15 amino acids. Germline-derived CDR1 and CDR2 are MNHEY and SVGAGI.

V is TRBV6-5 and J is TRBJ2-1; 8 positions agree with TRBD2. Material for sequencing was naive CD8+ T cells from PBMCs. The clonotype originates from a man aged 18 to 30 in good health. Some clones in this sample may be carry-over from other donors' samples. CDR3 nucleotides: TGTGCCAGCAGTTACCGACGGGAGGGCCTGATTGAGCAGTTCTTC. It yields the protein CASSYRREGLIEQFF.